These 4 T cell receptor beta chains originate from one sample sequenced in a study of blood T cell repertoires in COVID-19. Generated by immunoSEQ multiplex PCR, the TCRdb table keeps only in-frame clones and is missing some. The profile shows fewer than 200,000 clones, roughly 71% of them singletons. Input material: peripheral blood. Receptors were obtained from an elderly woman with acute or convalescent COVID-19.

The rearrangement uses TRBV9 and TRBJ2-2, with 7 bases that match TRBD1. V trimming: 3 bases; J trimming: 6 bases; junction bases outside the gene matches: 5. CDR3 length: 14 residues. Germline V gene data show CDR1 as SGDLS and CDR2 as YYNGEE. CDR3 loop: CASSETGAAGELFF. CDR3 in DNA: TGTGCCAGCAGCGAAACAGGGGCGGCCGGGGAGCTGTTTTTT. The variable domain in full, with the rest retrieved from reference TRBV9 and TRBJ2-2, is DSGVTQTPKHLITATGQRVTLRCSPRSGDLSVYWYQQSLDQGLQFLIQYYNGEERAKGNILERFSAQQFPDLHSELNLSSLELGDSALYFCASSETGAAGELFFGEGSRLTVL.

CDR3 in DNA: TGTGCCAGCAGTGAGGGAGGGGGTAGCAATCAGCCCCAGCATTTT. Protein product: CASSEGGGSNQPQHF. This rearrangement joins TRBV2 to TRBJ1-5, with D possibly being TRBD1 (6 bases). V lost 3 bases and J lost 0, with 9 bases in between. Germline V gene sequence: CDR1 SNHLY, CDR2 FYNNEI. The CDR3 runs to 15 residues. The full variable domain, its missing parts supplied by reference TRBV2 and TRBJ1-5, is EPEVTQTPSHQVTQMGQEVILRCVPISNHLYFYWYRQILGQKVEFLVSFYNNEISEKSEIFDDQFSVERPDGSNFTLKIRSTKLEDSAMYFCASSEGGGSNQPQHFGDGTRLSIL.

This clone was observed a handful of times. The CDR3 reads CASKGGNNYGYTF. In DNA, the CDR3 is TGTGCCAGCAAAGGAGGAAATAACTATGGCTACACCTTC. V is TRBV6-5 and J is TRBJ1-2, with D unresolved. This CDR3 region has 13 residues. Between the trimmed V and J ends, which lost 7 bases and 1 base, there was a span of 10 bases. Germline CDR1 and CDR2: MNHEY and SVGAGI.

V usage is TRBV7-2 and J usage is TRBJ2-5; 7 positions agree with TRBD1. In germline, CDR1 is SGHTA, CDR2 FQGNSA. CDR3 size: 13 residues. V dropped 5 bases and J dropped 5; count of bases not matched to a gene: 5. CDR3 bases: TGTGCCAGCAGCAAGGGGGCGCTGGAGACCCAGTACTTC. This gives the protein CASSKGALETQYF.